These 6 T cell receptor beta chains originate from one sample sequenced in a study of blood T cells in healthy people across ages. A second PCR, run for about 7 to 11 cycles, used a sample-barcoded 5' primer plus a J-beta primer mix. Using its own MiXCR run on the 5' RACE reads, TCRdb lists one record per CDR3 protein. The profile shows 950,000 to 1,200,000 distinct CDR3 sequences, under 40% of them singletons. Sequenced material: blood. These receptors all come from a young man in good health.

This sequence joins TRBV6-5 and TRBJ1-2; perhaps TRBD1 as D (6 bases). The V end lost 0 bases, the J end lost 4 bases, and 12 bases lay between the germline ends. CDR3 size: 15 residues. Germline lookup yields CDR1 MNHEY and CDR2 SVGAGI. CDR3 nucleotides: TGTGCCAGCAGTTACTCGAAGGGGGGTACCTATGGCTACACCTTC. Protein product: CASSYSKGGTYGYTF.

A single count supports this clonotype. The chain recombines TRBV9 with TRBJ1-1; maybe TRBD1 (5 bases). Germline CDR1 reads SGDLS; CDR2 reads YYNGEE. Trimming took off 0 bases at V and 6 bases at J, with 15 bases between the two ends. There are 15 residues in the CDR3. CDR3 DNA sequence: TGTGCCAGCAGCGTAGGGGCAGGGACCTCCTCTGAAGCTTTCTTT. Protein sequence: CASSVGAGTSSEAFF.

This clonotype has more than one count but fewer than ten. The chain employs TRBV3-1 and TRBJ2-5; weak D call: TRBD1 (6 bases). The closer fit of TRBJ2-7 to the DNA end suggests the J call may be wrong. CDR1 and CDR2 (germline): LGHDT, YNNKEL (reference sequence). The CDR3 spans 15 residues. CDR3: CASSQDWGPHDEQYF. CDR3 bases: TGTGCCAGCAGCCAAGATTGGGGGCCCCATGACGAGCAGTACTTC.

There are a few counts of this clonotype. The CDR3 nucleotides read TGTGCCAGCAGTGACCGAATAGGGACTGAAGCTTTCTTT. Its protein product is CASSDRIGTEAFF. The chain recombines TRBV2 with TRBJ1-1; D not resolved. Germline lookup yields CDR1 SNHLY and CDR2 FYNNEI. Trimming stripped 3 bases from V and 5 bases from J, with 10 bases between. CDR3 length: 13 residues.

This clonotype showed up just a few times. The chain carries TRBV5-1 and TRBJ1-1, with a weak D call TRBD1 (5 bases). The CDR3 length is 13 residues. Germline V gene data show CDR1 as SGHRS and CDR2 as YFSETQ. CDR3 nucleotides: TGCGTCTCAGCGGACACCATGAACACTGAAGCTTTCTTT. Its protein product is CVSADTMNTEAFF.

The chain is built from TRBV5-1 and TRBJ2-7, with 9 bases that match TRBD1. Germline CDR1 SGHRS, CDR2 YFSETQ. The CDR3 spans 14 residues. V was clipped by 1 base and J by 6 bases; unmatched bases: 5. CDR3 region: CASSLSTGGGEQYF. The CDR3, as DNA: TGCGCCAGCAGCTTGAGTACAGGGGGCGGCGAGCAGTACTTC.